The 26 T cell receptor beta chains given below trace back to one sample, sequenced in a study of T-cell reconstitution after alpha-beta-depleted transplantation in children. Unique molecular identifiers were used to barcode this TCRbeta library. One entry per CDR3 protein, called by TCRdb with MiXCR from the PCR reads. The sample has approximately 200,000 distinct CDR3 sequences, roughly 14% seen once. This material consisted of PBMCs from the stem cell graft donor, taken from the stem cell graft. The receptors stem from a human donor who donated a stem cell graft to a child with acute lymphoblastic leukemia.

The chain combines TRBV30 with TRBJ1-2; D call uncertain. The CDR3 contains 13 residues. CDR1 and CDR2 from the germline V gene are GTSNPN and SVGIG (reference sequence). The ends were cut back, 4 bases at V and 0 bases at J, with 9 bases in the middle. The CDR3 is CAWNVLSNYGYTF. CDR3 bases: TGTGCCTGGAATGTTCTGTCTAACTATGGCTACACCTTC. The entire variable domain, with the rest obtained from reference TRBV30 and TRBJ1-2, is as follows: SQTIHQWPATLVQPVGSPLSLECTVEGTSNPNLYWYRQAAGRGLQLLFYSVGIGQISSEVPQNLSASRPQDRQFILSSKKLLLSDSGFYLCAWNVLSNYGYTFGSGTRLTVV.

This clonotype was observed at least ten times. The chain carries TRBV7-2 and TRBJ1-5; possible D gene TRBD1, 6 bases. V lost 0 bases and J 2 bases, leaving 14 bases between the germline ends. The CDR3 is 17 amino acids. Germline values: CDR1 SGHTA, CDR2 FQGNSA. CDR3 protein: CASSLAGGAEGNQPQHF. The CDR3 nucleotides are TGTGCCAGCAGCTTAGCCGGGGGGGCAGAAGGCAATCAGCCCCAGCATTTT.

This clonotype has a handful of counts. The chain links TRBV5-1 to TRBJ2-6, with TRBD1 identical over 12 bases. J was trimmed by 1 base and V by 2 bases; bases with no gene match: 7. The CDR3 runs 19 residues. Germline CDR1 and CDR2: SGHRS and YFSETQ. The CDR3: CASSFGGDRGLSGANVLTF. CDR3 in DNA: TGCGCCAGCAGCTTCGGGGGGGACAGGGGGCTTTCTGGGGCCAACGTCCTGACTTTC. The full variable domain, with the rest looked up from reference TRBV5-1 and TRBJ2-6, is KAGVTQTPRYLIKTRGQQVTLSCSPISGHRSVSWYQQTPGQGLQFLFEYFSETQRNKGNFPGRFSGRQFSNSRSEMNVSTLELGDSALYLCASSFGGDRGLSGANVLTFGAGSRLTVL.

The table lists this clonotype with a few counts. This chain links TRBV7-9 with TRBJ2-1; tentatively, D is TRBD2 (6 bases). This CDR3 has 16 amino acids. V was pared by 3 bases and J by 7 bases, with 19 bases between. Germline V gives CDR1 SEHNR, CDR2 FQNEAQ (reference sequence). The CDR3 region is CASSFPRESVGNEQFF. CDR3 bases: TGTGCCAGCAGCTTTCCACGGGAGTCTGTCGGGAATGAGCAGTTCTTC.

This chain links TRBV4-1 with TRBJ2-7; the D gene is possibly TRBD1 (5 bases). Germline lookup yields CDR1 MGHRA and CDR2 YSYEKL. Between the trimmed V and J ends, which lost 0 bases and 3 bases, there was a span of 9 bases. CDR3 length: 14 residues. The chain's CDR3 is CASSQDLGLYEQYF. The CDR3 coding sequence is TGCGCCAGCAGCCAAGACTTGGGGCTCTACGAGCAGTACTTC.

The chain couples TRBV9 to TRBJ2-2; 7 bases agree with TRBD1. The CDR3 has 17 amino acids. Trimming removed 2 bases from V and 4 bases from J; junction bases left unmatched: 11. The germline gives CDR1 SGDLS, CDR2 YYNGEE. The CDR3 reads CASSVSPGGDGTGELFF. CDR3 nucleotide sequence: TGTGCCAGCAGCGTGTCCCCAGGGGGAGATGGCACCGGGGAGCTGTTTTTT.

The rearrangement uses TRBV6-1 and TRBJ2-3; D remains unclear. Between the trimmed V and J ends, which lost 8 bases and 0 bases, there was a span of 15 bases. Germline CDR1 and CDR2: MNHNS and SASEGT. This CDR3 region has 15 residues. The CDR3 is CASRPTVGSTDTQYF. CDR3 nucleotides: TGTGCCAGCCGCCCCACCGTGGGAAGCACAGATACGCAGTATTTT.

In its sample, this clonotype was seen many times. The V and J genes are TRBV12-3 or TRBV12-4 and TRBJ1-1; possibly TRBD1 for D (6 bases). The length of the CDR3 is 15 residues. Trimming pared 6 bases from V and 0 bases from J, leaving 14 bases between. CDR3 residues: CASSRPTGMNTEAFF. The DNA of the CDR3 is TGTGCCAGCAGCCGACCAACAGGGATGAACACTGAAGCTTTCTTT.

The sample holds many counts of this clonotype. The chain has TRBV4-1 and TRBJ1-1; no firm D call. Germline assignment: CDR1 MGHRA and CDR2 YSYEKL. V was clipped by 1 base and J by 0 bases, with 9 bases between them. The CDR3 is 15 amino acids. This CDR3 is CASSQAGGVNTEAFF. The CDR3 bases are TGCGCCAGCAGCCAAGCGGGCGGAGTGAACACTGAAGCTTTCTTT.

This clonotype occurred many times. The chain couples TRBV29-1 to TRBJ2-1, with D perhaps TRBD2 (5 bases). Germline CDR1 SQVTM, CDR2 ANQGSEA. The V end was cut by 7 bases, the J end by 8 bases, with 15 bases between. The CDR3 loop spans 12 amino acids. In nucleotides, the CDR3 is TGCAGCGCCAGCCAGAGGGTTGATGAGCAGTTCTTC. Its translation: CSASQRVDEQFF.

In its sample, this clonotype was seen many times. J is TRBJ2-1 and V is TRBV29-1, with TRBD2 as a possible D gene (5 bases). CDR3 size: 14 residues. V was cut by 6 bases and J by 5 bases, with 17 bases left in between. Germline loops: CDR1 SQVTM, CDR2 ANQGSEA. The CDR3 bases are TGCAGCGTCGCCCGACTCCTGGGAGACAATGAGCAGTTCTTC. As protein: CSVARLLGDNEQFF.

This chain joins TRBV7-8 and TRBJ2-6; TRBD1 agrees at 8 bases. J gave up 3 bases and V 1 base, and 2 bases lay outside the gene matches. The CDR3 covers 16 residues. The germline V gene encodes CDR1 SGHVS and CDR2 FQNEAQ. CDR3 residues: CASSLGDRIGANVLTF. The CDR3 DNA sequence: TGTGCCAGCAGCTTAGGGGACAGGATTGGGGCCAACGTCCTGACTTTC.

This chain connects TRBV5-6 to TRBJ2-6; the D gene is possibly TRBD1 (5 bases). The germline CDR1 and CDR2 sequences are SGHDT and YYEEEE. Trimming removed 7 bases from V and 7 bases from J, with 18 bases in between. This CDR3 has 15 amino acids. CDR3 loop: CASGPWQGRANVLTF. The CDR3 DNA reads TGTGCCAGCGGCCCGTGGCAGGGAAGAGCCAACGTCCTGACTTTC.

This clonotype was observed a handful of times. The V call is TRBV12-3 or TRBV12-4, the J call TRBJ2-7; 10 bases align to TRBD1. Trimming removed 4 bases from V and 4 bases from J; junction bases left unmatched: 16. This CDR3 comprises 18 residues. The CDR3: CASSSRDRGLSPGYEQYF. As DNA, the CDR3 is TGTGCCAGCAGTTCCCGGGACAGGGGCCTCTCCCCTGGTTACGAGCAGTACTTC.

There are many counts of this clonotype. The chain employs TRBV12-3 or TRBV12-4 and TRBJ2-5, with 7 positions matching TRBD2. V trimming: 5 bases; J trimming: 10 bases; junction bases outside the gene matches: 4. The length of the CDR3 is 11 residues. Here the CDR3 reads CASSPGTNQYF. The CDR3 region has the DNA TGTGCCAGCAGTCCCGGGACTAACCAGTACTTC.

In this sample, this clonotype turned up many times. The gene calls are TRBV12-3 or TRBV12-4 and TRBJ2-1; 11 bases align to TRBD2. With V trimmed by 6 bases and J by 7 bases, 8 bases remained unmatched. CDR3 length equals 15 residues. CDR3 residues: CASRHTSGRSNEQFF. DNA of the CDR3: TGTGCCAGCAGACACACTAGCGGGAGATCGAATGAGCAGTTCTTC.

This clonotype showed up many times. The chain couples TRBV5-1 to TRBJ2-1, with a possible D match to TRBD2 (5 bases). The germline gives CDR1 SGHRS, CDR2 YFSETQ. V lost 4 bases and J lost 8, with 22 bases in between. The length of the CDR3 is 16 residues. The CDR3 DNA reads TGCGCCAGCAGCCTAGCCCCCGGACCCACTCAGTATGAGCAGTTCTTC. Protein sequence: CASSLAPGPTQYEQFF.

This clonotype was seen ten or more times. The chain combines TRBV12-3 or TRBV12-4 with TRBJ2-3; D gene ambiguous. V was cut by 6 bases and J by 7 bases, with 11 bases left in between. The CDR3 totals 12 residues. CDR3 region: CASRQLVNTQYF. Here the CDR3 DNA reads TGTGCCAGCAGACAACTTGTAAATACGCAGTATTTT.

This clonotype was observed many times. The chain links TRBV10-3 to TRBJ2-3, with D unresolved. The germline V and J ends were trimmed by 0 bases and 3 bases, with 7 bases remaining between them. This CDR3 has 14 amino acids. CDR1 and CDR2 (germline): ENHRY, SYGVKD. The CDR3 bases are TGTGCCATCAGTGAGTCGGGGAAAACAGATACGCAGTATTTT. Its translation: CAISESGKTDTQYF.

This chain links TRBV11-3 with TRBJ2-1; weak D call: TRBD1 (6 bases). This CDR3 contains 14 residues. Germline V gene sequence: CDR1 SGHNT, CDR2 YENEEA. Trimming shortened V by 6 bases and J by 5 bases, and 14 bases separated the two germline ends. CDR3 region: CASRLGGDNNEQFF. CDR3 coding DNA: TGTGCCAGCAGGTTGGGTGGGGACAACAATGAGCAGTTCTTC.

This clonotype was seen many times. V usage is TRBV5-1 and J usage is TRBJ2-3, with 12 nucleotides matching TRBD1. The CDR3 spans 15 residues. CDR1 and CDR2 (germline): SGHRS, YFSETQ. The J segment lost 5 bases and the V segment lost 4 bases, leaving 5 bases of the junction unmatched. The CDR3 here is CASSPGQGAGDTQYF. As DNA, the CDR3 is TGCGCCAGCAGCCCGGGACAGGGGGCGGGAGATACGCAGTATTTT.

The table lists this clonotype with many counts. The rearrangement uses TRBV28 and TRBJ2-1; D perhaps matches TRBD2 (5 bases). CDR3 length: 15 amino acids. Germline V gives CDR1 MDHEN, CDR2 SYDVKM. The ends were cut back, 5 bases at V and 0 bases at J, with 11 bases in the middle. CDR3 region: CASSTTGFSYNEQFF. The CDR3 DNA reads TGTGCCAGCAGTACAACGGGGTTCTCCTACAATGAGCAGTTCTTC.

The rearrangement joins TRBV15 to TRBJ2-3; D is undetermined. Germline V gives CDR1 LNHNV, CDR2 YYDKDF (reference sequence). The CDR3 totals 17 residues. Deletions cut 0 bases from V and 1 base from J, with 14 bases between. CDR3 in DNA: TGTGCCACCAGCAGAGATCTGACGGGTAGGGGCACAGATACGCAGTATTTT. Protein sequence: CATSRDLTGRGTDTQYF.

V usage is TRBV25-1 and J usage is TRBJ1-6; D remains ambiguous. The CDR3 is made up of 16 amino acids. Between the trimmed V and J ends, which lost 1 base and 3 bases, there was a span of 10 bases. The germline V gene encodes CDR1 MGHDK and CDR2 SYGVNS. CDR3 loop: CASSELSRYYNSPLHF. The CDR3 region has the DNA TGTGCCAGCAGTGAATTAAGCCGGTACTATAATTCACCCCTCCACTTT.

The chain combines TRBV7-6 with TRBJ2-1; a weak D match, TRBD2 (7 bases). The length of the CDR3 is 16 residues. Germline V gene data show CDR1 as SGHVS and CDR2 as FNYEAQ. Trimming shortened V by 0 bases and J by 3 bases, and 12 bases separated the two germline ends. In nucleotides, the CDR3 is TGTGCCAGCAGCTTAGCAGGGGGGGAGGGCTACAATGAGCAGTTCTTC. Protein sequence: CASSLAGGEGYNEQFF. The full variable domain, its missing parts supplied by reference TRBV7-6 and TRBJ2-1, is GAGVSQSPRYKVTKRGQDVALRCDPISGHVSLYWYRQALGQGPEFLTYFNYEAQQDKSGLPNDRFSAERPEGSISTLTIQRTEQRDSAMYRCASSLAGGEGYNEQFFGPGTRLTVL.

At least ten counts were recorded for this clonotype. This chain uses TRBV20-1 with TRBJ1-5; D is possibly TRBD1 (6 bases). Trimming removed 0 bases at V and 2 bases at J, with 20 bases between. The CDR3 sequence is 18 residues long. Germline V gives CDR1 DFQATT, CDR2 SNEGSKA (reference sequence). CDR3 sequence (DNA): TGCAGTGCTAGAGATGGGGAACAGGGAATCGCCGGCAATCAGCCCCAGCATTTT. Amino acids: CSARDGEQGIAGNQPQHF.